These 11 T cell receptor beta chains were all obtained from the same sample, sequenced in a study of tumor-infiltrating lymphocytes in primary liver carcinoma. Germline DNA was also extracted, and blood RNA derived from unsorted whole blood. Starting material of roughly 0.45 ug total RNA yielded TCR beta cDNA via a constant-region primer. Amplification in three nested multiplex PCR rounds with slightly modified ARM-PCR gave rise to TCR beta libraries. The first two PCR rounds used TRBV1-TRBV30 primers with a Cbeta primer, roughly 10 cycles each. TCRdb ran MiXCR on the multiplex PCR reads and lists one entry per CDR3 protein. The sample contains approximately 340,000 distinct CDR3 sequences, around 60% of which appear only once. The source material was peripheral blood. These receptors came from a middle-aged man with primary liver carcinoma and hepatitis B virus infection.

Turning to this clonotype: A much larger clone differs from this one at a single base, so this may be a read error. The chain combines TRBV6-2 or TRBV6-3 with TRBJ2-6; no clear D. This CDR3 spans 13 amino acids. Germline V gene data show CDR1 as MNHEY and CDR2 as SVGEGT. The DNA of the CDR3 is TGTGCCAGCAGGGCCTCTAGGGCCAACGTCCTGACTTTC. It specifies CASRASRANVLTF.

This clonotype was observed a single time. The junction does not match germline at one end; this may be a read error. The chain has TRBV6-5 and TRBJ1-1; D is unclear. Looked up from germline, CDR1 is MNHEY and CDR2 is SVGAGI. This CDR3 is built from 16 residues. The CDR3 region is CVSSYLIAAANTKAFF. The CDR3 nucleotides are TGTGTCAGCAGTTACCTCATCGCCGCCGCTAACACTAAAGCTTTCTTT.

The rearrangement uses TRBV11-2 and TRBJ1-2; TRBD1 might be the D (6 bases). Per the germline V gene, CDR1 is SGHAT and CDR2 is FQNNGV. The CDR3 extends over 19 amino acids. V gave up 0 bases and J gave up 2 bases, with 22 bases separating them. CDR3 loop: CASSLDFARRGRENYGYTF. The CDR3 DNA follows: TGTGCCAGCAGCTTAGACTTTGCTCGGAGGGGGAGAGAGAACTATGGCTACACCTTC.

Only one count was recorded for this clonotype. The conserved phenylalanine or tryptophan is not found at the CDR3 terminus, so this likely reflects a read error. The gene calls are TRBV11-1 and TRBJ1-3; possibly TRBD1 for D (5 bases). Germline CDR1 reads SGHAT; CDR2 reads FQDESV (reference sequence). This CDR3 is 17 amino acids long. The CDR3 DNA follows: TGTGCCAGCAGCCGTGGACGGGACCTCATCTCTGGAAACGCCATATATTCT. Its translation: CASSRGRDLISGNAIYS.

Comments on this clonotype: Relative to the germline gene, one junction end is altered; a read error may explain this. The CDR3 DNA follows: TGTGCCAGTAGCTTAGAGCATAAAAGCACAGATACGCAGTATTTT. This translates into CASSLEHKSTDTQYF. J is TRBJ2-3 and V is TRBV11-2; D not certain. CDR1 is SGHAT and CDR2 is FQNNGV in the germline V gene. This CDR3 region has 15 residues.

With regard to this clonotype: One end of the junction varies from germline; a read error may be responsible. This chain connects TRBV11-2 to TRBJ2-1; D not resolved. The CDR3 length is 14 residues. In germline, CDR1 is SGHAT, CDR2 FQNNGV. The CDR3 nucleotides are TGTGCCAACAGCTCCGCAGGCACATACAATGAGCAGTTCTTC. This encodes CANSSAGTYNEQFF.

As for this clonotype: This sequence may be a read error, since a much larger clone differs from it by one base. The rearrangement joins TRBV6-5 to TRBJ1-2; tentative D call: TRBD1 (5 bases). Germline V gene lookup returns CDR1 MNHEY and CDR2 SVGAGI. The CDR3 has 13 amino acids. V shed 2 bases and J shed 6 bases, with 10 bases lying between them. CDR3 nucleotides: TGTGCCAGCAGTTACCGGGGGTGGGATGGCTACACCTTC. Its protein is CASSYRGWDGYTF.

This clonotype came up many times. This chain joins TRBV12-3 or TRBV12-4 and TRBJ2-7, with 11 bases that match TRBD2. Trimming removed 7 bases from V and 3 bases from J; junction bases left unmatched: 8. The CDR3 is 15 residues long. CDR3 loop: CASTAGLADRYEQYF. The CDR3 coding sequence is TGTGCCAGCACCGCGGGACTAGCGGACCGCTACGAGCAGTACTTC.

This sequence joins TRBV11-2 and TRBJ2-7; TRBD2 aligns across 7 bases. CDR1 and CDR2 (germline): SGHAT, FQNNGV. This CDR3 comprises 13 residues. Here the CDR3 reads CVSSSRTSGRPSV. The CDR3 nucleotides are TGTGTCAGCAGCTCGAGGACTAGTGGGAGGCCCTCAGTC.

A word on this clonotype: At one end the junction does not follow the germline gene, possibly because of a read error. V gene TRBV6-1 combines with J gene TRBJ2-3, with TRBD1 matching 7 bases. The CDR3 is made up of 13 amino acids. Germline V lookup: CDR1 MNHNS, CDR2 SASEGT. CDR3 nucleotide sequence: TGTGTCAGCAGAACCAGGGGGACAGATACGCAGTATTTT. It yields the protein CVSRTRGTDTQYF.

A remark on this clonotype: Being one base from a much bigger clone, this may be a read error. This rearrangement joins TRBV6-5 to TRBJ2-5; 8 bases agree with TRBD2. From germline, CDR1 is MNHEY and CDR2 SVGAGI. Trimming at V came to 10 bases and at J to 5 bases, leaving 12 bases not matched to a gene. The CDR3 length is 14 residues. CDR3 amino acids: CANTPGGVRETQYF. The DNA of the CDR3 is TGTGCCAACACCCCGGGGGGGGTGAGGGAGACCCAGTACTTC.